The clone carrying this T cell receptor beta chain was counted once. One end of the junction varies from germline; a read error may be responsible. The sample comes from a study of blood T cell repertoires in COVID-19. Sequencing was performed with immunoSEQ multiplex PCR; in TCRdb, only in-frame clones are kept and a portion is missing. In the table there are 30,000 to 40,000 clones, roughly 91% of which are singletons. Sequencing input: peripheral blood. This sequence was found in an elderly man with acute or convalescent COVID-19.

The DNA of the CDR3 is TGTGCCAGCTCACCCCAGACAGGGGGTACAGAGGCCCAGTACTTC. Residues: CASSPQTGGTEAQYF. This rearrangement joins TRBV18 to TRBJ2-5, with 9 bases fitting TRBD1. CDR1 is KGHSH, CDR2 LQKENI, per germline. The CDR3 is made up of 15 amino acids.